This section outlines one TCR beta chain sequence together with its context. It has no known antigen specificity. No much larger clone exists at a distance of one base, and base qualities are not known. V has 6 bases trimmed and J has 4 bases trimmed; junction bases matching no gene number 1. Based on the germline V gene, the CDR1 and CDR2 sequences are MNHEY and SVGAGI. The CDR3 spans 13 residues, from the cysteine through the phenylalanine. Left in the record is the CDR3 DNA by itself, 39 bases read in frame from the first base. The immunoSEQ Assay, a bias-controlled multiplex PCR, was used to amplify TCRbeta CDR3 regions from genomic DNA. Concerning the study's data processing: Within the assay, amplification of reference gene primers was used to estimate how many nucleated cells each sample contained. Sequence reads were collapsed and filtered to measure the absolute abundance of every unique TCRbeta CDR3 rearrangement. Productive Simpson clonality was computed per sample as the square root of Simpson's diversity index over productive rearrangements. What TCRdb holds here is the immuneACCESS table cut down to in-frame rearrangements. Part of the clones is not present; checked against another copy, under half of the missing clones reflect an unresolved V gene, and the others are unexplained. The V and J calls and clone size are taken from that table; D and trimming were inferred from the DNA. For this sample the table gives 70,000 or so clones, of which 86% were detected only once. Of the sample, 2% falls within the top ten clones.

Whole blood was collected in K2EDTA tubes by collaborating institutions according to the institutions' own protocols. For TCRbeta analysis, collaborators shipped samples in one of three forms: frozen whole blood, isolated PBMCs, or DNA extracted from either of those sample types. This sample was included in a study of blood T cell repertoires in COVID-19 (dated by TCRdb to about 2020). At the level of the whole study: Samples covering the acute and convalescent phases of COVID-19 were provided by collaborators in the United States, Italy and Spain. Deeply sampled blood TCRbeta repertoires from subjects exposed to, actively infected with, or recovered from COVID-19 were included in the dataset. HLA class I and class II types, where available, came from metadata supplied by the sample provider rather than from assay-based typing. Nearly every sample came with metadata listing a de-identified subject ID, COVID-19 status, age in years and sex. The material from the prospective study consisted of cDNA or gDNA derived from T cells, B-cell-depleted T cells, or PBMCs. The repertoires were released in a freely available public database intended as a resource for research on the immune response to SARS-CoV-2. Samples came from the ongoing ImmuneRACE study (first 160 participants) plus 1,254 subjects from 6 global collaborators. What the authors observed across the whole study: How much clinical and demographic metadata was included differed by source and by participant, and the metadata was provided uncurated.

The receptor comes from a man aged 30 to 39 with acute or convalescent COVID-19. The receptor chain draws on TRBV6-5 and TRBJ2-3; 10 bases in between match TRBD2. The sequenced sample consisted of peripheral blood. Here the CDR3 is given as CASRAGGPDTQYF. Read as DNA, the sequence is TGTGCCAGCAGAGCGGGGGGGCCAGATACGCAGTATTTT.